What follows are 23 T cell receptor beta chains derived from one specimen sequenced in a study of CD8 T cells in ankylosing spondylitis. Via MiXCR, TCRdb re-called the 5' RACE reads, giving one row per CDR3 protein. The sample contains roughly 150,000 distinct CDR3 sequences, about 7% of which appear only once. The sequenced sample was blood, either unsorted or a sorted T cell fraction (not recorded which). The source is a female donor with ankylosing spondylitis or in good health (not recorded which).

This clonotype was seen repeatedly, ten times or more. This chain joins TRBV7-3 and TRBJ1-5; D remains ambiguous. V was clipped by 4 bases and J by 6 bases, with 10 bases between them. CDR1 and CDR2 from the germline V gene are SGHTA and FQGTGA. The CDR3 runs to 13 residues. Written as DNA, the CDR3 is TGTGCCAGCAGCTCTAGACCCGGTCAGCCCCAGCATTTT. This sequence encodes CASSSRPGQPQHF.

This chain links TRBV27 with TRBJ2-2; TRBD1 matches at 8 bases. Germline loops: CDR1 MNHEY, CDR2 SMNVEV (reference sequence). With V trimmed by 4 bases and J by 0 bases, 4 bases remained unmatched. The CDR3 extends over 16 amino acids. The CDR3 is CASSSLTGANTGELFF. Here the CDR3 DNA reads TGTGCCAGCAGTTCCTTGACAGGGGCGAACACCGGGGAGCTGTTTTTT.

In this sample, this clonotype turned up a few times. DNA of the CDR3: TGTGCCAGCAGCTCCCGAGGGAGCCTGCGGGGAGCTTTCTTT. Residues: CASSSRGSLRGAFF. The rearrangement uses TRBV4-2 and TRBJ1-1; no firm D call. Germline CDR1 LGHNA, CDR2 YNFKEQ. Trimming took 5 bases from V and 10 from J, leaving 20 bases between them. The CDR3 spans 14 residues.

This clonotype was seen repeatedly, ten times or more. The V and J genes are TRBV12-3 or TRBV12-4 and TRBJ1-5, with D unclear. The CDR3 spans 12 residues. The V gene lost 3 bases and the J gene lost 7 bases, with 7 bases spanning the gap. The CDR3 protein is CASSFSPQPQHF. CDR3 nucleotides: TGTGCCAGCAGTTTCTCCCCCCAGCCCCAGCATTTT.

This clonotype has at least ten counts. The rearrangement joins TRBV7-9 to TRBJ2-5, with D possibly matching TRBD1 (7 bases). Germline V gene data show CDR1 as SEHNR and CDR2 as FQNEAQ (reference sequence). The CDR3 is made up of 17 amino acids. V lost 3 bases, J lost 4 bases, and 21 bases lay in between. In DNA form, the CDR3 reads TGTGCCAGCAGCTTCCCGGAGGGGGCATTGTTAGGAGAGACCCAGTACTTC. It is translated as CASSFPEGALLGETQYF.

This clonotype has a count of ten or more. The chain joins TRBV12-5 to TRBJ2-1; a weak D match, TRBD2 (7 bases). V was pared by 1 base and J by 7 bases, with 14 bases between. Germline CDR1 LGHNT, CDR2 FRNRAP. The CDR3 consists of 15 residues. The DNA of the CDR3 is TGTGCTAGTGGTTTGGCCAAGGGGGGGAGGAATGAGCAGTTCTTC. Translated: CASGLAKGGRNEQFF.

The sample holds many counts of this clonotype. V and J are TRBV6-1 and TRBJ2-1; D is undetermined. Per germline, CDR1 MNHNS and CDR2 SASEGT. With 6 bases removed from V and 3 bases from J, the gap between germline ends came to 15 bases. CDR3 length: 15 amino acids. The DNA of the CDR3 is TGTGCCAGCAGCCTAAGCCAGATTTTCTACAATGAGCAGTTCTTC. This encodes CASSLSQIFYNEQFF.

This clonotype was observed many times. This chain uses TRBV11-2 with TRBJ2-1; the D gene is possibly TRBD2 (7 bases). The CDR3 has 13 residues. Looked up from germline, CDR1 is SGHAT and CDR2 is FQNNGV. Trimming cost V 3 bases and J 8 bases, with 11 bases left between them. CDR3 in amino acids: CASSLEGGDEQFF. The CDR3 coding sequence is TGTGCCAGCAGCTTGGAAGGGGGGGATGAGCAGTTCTTC.

In its sample, this clonotype was seen many times. The V call is TRBV11-2, the J call TRBJ2-5; tentative D call: TRBD2 (6 bases). The CDR3 has 16 residues. Trimming stripped 1 base from V and 2 bases from J, with 14 bases between. Germline lookup yields CDR1 SGHAT and CDR2 FQNNGV. The CDR3 spells CASSLGGTSTQETQYF. CDR3 DNA: TGTGCCAGCAGCTTAGGAGGGACTTCTACACAAGAGACCCAGTACTTC.

Note on this clonotype: With a much larger clone just one base away, this may be a read error. The gene calls are TRBV11-3 and TRBJ2-3, with D uncertain. Germline CDR1 reads SGHNT; CDR2 reads YENEEA. This CDR3 comprises 13 residues. CDR3 sequence (DNA): TGTGCCAGCAGCTTAGAAGGCGGTGATATGCAGTATTTT. Protein product: CASSLEGGDMQYF.

This clonotype came up many times. The chain is built from TRBV20-1 and TRBJ2-7; TRBD1 or TRBD2 may be the D gene (5 bases each). The CDR3 is made up of 12 amino acids. The V gene lost 2 bases and the J gene lost 6 bases, with 11 bases spanning the gap. Germline V CDR1 and CDR2: DFQATT, SNEGSKA (reference sequence). The CDR3 protein is CSARTGTGEQYF. CDR3 coding DNA: TGCAGTGCTAGAACCGGGACGGGCGAGCAGTACTTC.

This clonotype was recorded many times. The chain couples TRBV12-3 or TRBV12-4 to TRBJ1-5; weak D call: TRBD1 (5 bases). Trimming stripped 10 bases from V and 4 bases from J, with 17 bases between. This CDR3 region has 14 residues. Written as DNA, the CDR3 is TGTGCCACCGCGGGGGGGTTTGGAAATCAGCCCCAGCATTTT. This encodes CATAGGFGNQPQHF.

This clonotype was found a few times. The V gene is TRBV18, the J gene TRBJ1-5; D gene unclear. Per germline, CDR1 KGHSH and CDR2 LQKENI. The CDR3 runs 14 residues. The germline V and J ends were trimmed by 1 base and 0 bases, with 4 bases remaining between them. The CDR3 loop reads CASSPQNSNQPQHF. The CDR3 coding sequence is TGTGCCAGCTCACCACAAAATAGCAATCAGCCCCAGCATTTT.

The V and J genes are TRBV18 and TRBJ2-5; D is unresolved. Trimming removed 3 bases at V and 4 bases at J, with 12 bases between. Germline CDR1 KGHSH, CDR2 LQKENI. CDR3 length: 14 amino acids. The CDR3 bases are TGTGCCAGCTCACCGGGCAGAGGTCGAGAGACCCAGTACTTC. Amino acid sequence: CASSPGRGRETQYF.

There are many counts of this clonotype. The chain uses TRBV11-2 and TRBJ2-5; D not resolved. Germline V CDR1 and CDR2: SGHAT, FQNNGV. The V gene lost 2 bases and the J gene lost 1 base, with 11 bases spanning the gap. This CDR3 is built from 15 residues. CDR3 sequence: CASSLLMGSQETQYF. The CDR3 nucleotides read TGTGCCAGCAGCTTATTAATGGGGTCCCAAGAGACCCAGTACTTC.

This clonotype was seen at least ten times. The V call is TRBV2, the J call TRBJ1-1; 8 bases map to TRBD1. Germline V CDR1 and CDR2: SNHLY, FYNNEI. V was pared by 6 bases and J by 8 bases, with 17 bases of the junction left unmatched. The CDR3 is made up of 16 amino acids. CDR3 DNA sequence: TGTGCCAGCAGGGGCTCTGCGGGGCAGGGGGCCTCGGAAGCTTTCTTT. This encodes CASRGSAGQGASEAFF.

This clonotype was found many times. The V and J genes are TRBV29-1 and TRBJ1-3; D call uncertain. Trimming stripped 0 bases from V and 5 bases from J, with 11 bases between. CDR3 length equals 14 residues. Germline V gives CDR1 SQVTM, CDR2 ANQGSEA. DNA of the CDR3: TGCAGCGTTGAAGACCAAGCTCCCCGAAACACCATATATTTT. Its translation: CSVEDQAPRNTIYF.

This clonotype was counted ten times or more. V and J are TRBV7-2 and TRBJ2-2, with TRBD1 identical over 9 bases. The CDR3 contains 16 residues. Germline trimming cut 5 bases from V and 0 bases from J; bases unmatched to any gene: 4. Germline-derived CDR1 and CDR2 are SGHTA and FQGNSA. The CDR3, as DNA: TGTGCCAGCAGCCCCACAGGGGGCGCGAACACCGGGGAGCTGTTTTTT. It is translated as CASSPTGGANTGELFF.

This clonotype appeared many times. This chain connects TRBV5-1 to TRBJ1-4; D is undetermined. The CDR3 runs to 13 residues. Germline-derived CDR1 and CDR2 are SGHRS and YFSETQ. Trimming cost V 4 bases and J 6 bases, with 10 bases left between them. The CDR3 protein is CASSTDQDEKLFF. The CDR3 DNA follows: TGCGCCAGCAGCACGGACCAGGATGAAAAACTGTTTTTT.

This clonotype was recorded many times. V usage is TRBV18 and J usage is TRBJ2-3, with D unclear. This CDR3 contains 14 residues. Trimming removed 3 bases at V and 0 bases at J, with 7 bases between. Germline CDR1 KGHSH, CDR2 LQKENI. CDR3 residues: CASSPLDSTDTQYF. CDR3 in DNA: TGTGCCAGCTCACCGCTCGACAGCACAGATACGCAGTATTTT.

A word on this clonotype: At one end, the junction sequence differs from germline, possibly due to a read error. The genes are TRBV5-1 and TRBJ2-1; the match to TRBD2 covers 8 bases. Germline CDR1 is SGHRS and CDR2 is YFSETQ. This CDR3 comprises 15 residues. The CDR3 DNA follows: TGCGCCAGCAGCTTGGCCCCGGGAGGGTACAATGGGCAGTTCTTC. Translating it yields CASSLAPGGYNGQFF.

This clonotype was seen ten or more times. The chain joins TRBV12-3 or TRBV12-4 to TRBJ2-7; a possible D gene is TRBD2 (6 bases). The V end was cut by 3 bases, the J end by 1 base, with 16 bases between. The CDR3 is 16 amino acids. CDR3 in amino acids: CASSFYGGGKSYEQYF. The CDR3 DNA reads as TGTGCCAGCAGTTTTTATGGTGGCGGGAAATCCTACGAGCAGTACTTC.

At least ten counts were recorded for this clonotype. Written as DNA, the CDR3 is TGTGCCAGCAGCTTGGTCGTGTCCCCAATCGGGGAGACCCAGTACTTC. This gives the protein CASSLVVSPIGETQYF. The chain carries TRBV5-6 and TRBJ2-5; D is uncertain. V was trimmed by 0 bases and J by 5 bases, leaving 17 bases between them. Germline CDR1 SGHDT, CDR2 YYEEEE. The CDR3 has 16 amino acids.